The present T cell receptor beta chain was sequenced within a study of blood T cell repertoires in COVID-19. Researchers sorted participants into cohorts using their self-reported clinical history. This CDR3 has 16 amino acids. Data came from immunoSEQ multiplex PCR; TCRdb stores just in-frame clones and leaves some out. In the table there are approximately 230,000 clones, about nine tenths of which are singletons. The sequencing input was PBMCs or T cells enriched from blood (not recorded which). This clonotype originated in a woman aged 30 to 39 with acute COVID-19. The rearrangement uses TRBV21-1 and TRBJ1-3; no check of the table's D call, TRBD1, against the DNA was made. TRBV21-1 represents a pseudogene. CDR3 sequence reads: CASSKGYRVAGNTIYF. CDR3 bases: TGTGCCAGCAGCAAAGGGTACAGGGTGGCAGGAAACACCATATATTTT.